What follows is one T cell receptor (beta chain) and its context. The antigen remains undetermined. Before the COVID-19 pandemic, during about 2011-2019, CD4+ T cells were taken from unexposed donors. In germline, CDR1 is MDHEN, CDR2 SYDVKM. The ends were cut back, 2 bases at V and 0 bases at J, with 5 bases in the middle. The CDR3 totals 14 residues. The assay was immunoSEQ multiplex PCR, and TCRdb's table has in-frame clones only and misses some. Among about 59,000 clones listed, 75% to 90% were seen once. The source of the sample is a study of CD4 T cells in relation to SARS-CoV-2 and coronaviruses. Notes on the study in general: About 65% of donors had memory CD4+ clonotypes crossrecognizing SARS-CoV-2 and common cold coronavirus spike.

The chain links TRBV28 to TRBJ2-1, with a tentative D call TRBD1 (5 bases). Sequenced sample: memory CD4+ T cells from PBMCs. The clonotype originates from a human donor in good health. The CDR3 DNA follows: TGTGCCAGCAGTTTAGGGGCCTCCTACAATGAGCAGTTCTTC. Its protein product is CASSLGASYNEQFF.